These T cell receptor beta chains were read from a single sample in a study of Ad26.COV2.S vaccination and SARS-CoV-2 variants. Produced via immunoSEQ multiplex PCR; TCRdb's table is partial and in-frame only. The repertoire holds 300,000 to 500,000 clones, with roughly nine tenths as singletons. The material sequenced was peripheral blood, taken in a trial of Ad26.COV2.S vaccine versus placebo. These receptors were obtained from a person between 18 and 60 years old who received the Ad26.COV2.S COVID-19 vaccine or a placebo. Both conserved end residues are part of each CDR3. The D gene is left open where the match is weak. Some rows mark clone size as missing; the rest say once, few, many or name a class of expanded clone.

j_call: TRBJ1-2; cdr3_length: 16; v_call: TRBV3-1/TRBV3-2; d_call: NA; clone_size: NA; cdr3_aa: CASSQVYEGANYGYTF; cdr3_nt: TGTGCCAGCAGCCAAGTTTACGAGGGAGCTAACTATGGCTACACCTTC
j_call: TRBJ2-1; cdr3_length: 17; v_call: TRBV11-3; d_call: NA; clone_size: NA; cdr3_aa: CASSPGFTGISYNEQFF; cdr3_nt: TGTGCCAGCAGCCCTGGTTTTACAGGGATTTCCTACAATGAGCAGTTCTTC
j_call: TRBJ2-4; cdr3_length: 16; v_call: TRBV19; d_call: TRBD1; clone_size: NA; cdr3_aa: CASRQQGALDEDIQYF; cdr3_nt: TGTGCTTCCCGTCAACAGGGGGCCCTTGACGAGGACATTCAGTACTTC
j_call: TRBJ2-3; cdr3_length: 14; v_call: TRBV10-2; d_call: TRBD2; clone_size: NA; cdr3_aa: CASALASITDTQYF; cdr3_nt: TGCGCCAGCGCACTAGCGTCGATCACAGATACGCAGTATTTT
j_call: TRBJ2-3; cdr3_length: 14; v_call: TRBV6-1; d_call: NA; clone_size: NA; cdr3_aa: CASSDRRGPDTQYF; cdr3_nt: TGTGCCAGCAGTGACCGTAGGGGCCCAGATACGCAGTATTTT
j_call: TRBJ1-1; cdr3_length: 14; v_call: TRBV5-6; d_call: NA; clone_size: NA; cdr3_aa: CASSFRRGSTEAFF; cdr3_nt: TGTGCCAGCAGCTTTAGGAGGGGGAGCACTGAAGCTTTCTTT
j_call: TRBJ2-2; cdr3_length: 17; v_call: TRBV4-1; d_call: TRBD1; clone_size: NA; cdr3_aa: CASSQETGQGFVGELFF; cdr3_nt: TGCGCCAGCAGCCAAGAAACGGGACAGGGGTTTGTCGGGGAGCTGTTTTTT
j_call: TRBJ2-6; cdr3_length: 17; v_call: TRBV11-3; d_call: NA; clone_size: NA; cdr3_aa: CASSPIKAPGGANVLTF; cdr3_nt: TGTGCCAGCAGCCCCATAAAAGCACCTGGAGGGGCCAACGTCCTGACTTTC
j_call: TRBJ2-2; cdr3_length: 15; v_call: TRBV6-5; d_call: TRBD1; clone_size: once; cdr3_aa: CASTRTGSFSGELFF; cdr3_nt: TGTGCCAGCACTAGGACAGGGTCGTTTTCCGGGGAGCTGTTTTTT
j_call: TRBJ1-2; cdr3_length: 11; v_call: TRBV3-1/TRBV3-2; d_call: NA; clone_size: NA; cdr3_aa: CASSQSGGYTF; cdr3_nt: TGTGCCAGCAGCCAATCAGGTGGCTACACCTTC
j_call: TRBJ1-1; cdr3_length: 16; v_call: TRBV25-1; d_call: TRBD1; clone_size: NA; cdr3_aa: CASRGADRGRDGEAFF; cdr3_nt: TGTGCCAGCAGGGGAGCGGACAGGGGGCGGGACGGTGAAGCTTTCTTT
j_call: TRBJ2-7; cdr3_length: 15; v_call: TRBV4-1; d_call: NA; clone_size: NA; cdr3_aa: CASSQGPTGYYEQYF; cdr3_nt: TGCGCCAGCAGCCAAGGGCCCACAGGTTATTACGAGCAGTACTTC
j_call: TRBJ2-3; cdr3_length: 17; v_call: TRBV16; d_call: TRBD2; clone_size: NA; cdr3_aa: CASSQSYGGSGTDTQYF; cdr3_nt: TGTGCCAGCAGCCAATCGTACGGGGGGAGCGGCACAGATACGCAGTATTTT
j_call: TRBJ2-3; cdr3_length: 15; v_call: TRBV4-1; d_call: TRBD2; clone_size: NA; cdr3_aa: CASSQSGGATDTQYF; cdr3_nt: TGCGCCAGCAGCCAATCCGGGGGGGCCACAGATACGCAGTATTTT
j_call: TRBJ1-3; cdr3_length: 17; v_call: TRBV5-1; d_call: TRBD1; clone_size: NA; cdr3_aa: CASSLNGWTGSGNTIYF; cdr3_nt: TGCGCCAGCAGCTTGAACGGGTGGACAGGCTCTGGAAACACCATATATTTT
j_call: TRBJ1-2; cdr3_length: 13; v_call: TRBV27; d_call: TRBD1; clone_size: NA; cdr3_aa: CASSPGTGYGYTF; cdr3_nt: TGTGCCAGCAGTCCCGGGACAGGATATGGCTACACCTTC
j_call: TRBJ2-2; cdr3_length: 16; v_call: TRBV7-6; d_call: NA; clone_size: once; cdr3_aa: CATLPGGGAGTGELFF; cdr3_nt: TGTGCCACCCTGCCGGGGGGCGGGGCCGGGACCGGGGAGCTGTTTTTT
j_call: TRBJ1-4; cdr3_length: 16; v_call: TRBV15; d_call: NA; clone_size: NA; cdr3_aa: CATSRGLAGLNEKLFF; cdr3_nt: TGTGCCACCAGCAGAGGACTCGCGGGACTTAATGAAAAACTGTTTTTT
j_call: TRBJ2-7; cdr3_length: 17; v_call: TRBV5-5; d_call: NA; clone_size: NA; cdr3_aa: CASRPLPGVGNDYEQYF; cdr3_nt: TGTGCCAGCAGACCTCTCCCTGGAGTAGGGAATGACTACGAGCAGTACTTC
j_call: TRBJ2-2; cdr3_length: 15; v_call: TRBV7-2; d_call: TRBD2; clone_size: NA; cdr3_aa: CASRASGGDTGELFF; cdr3_nt: TGTGCCAGCAGGGCTAGCGGGGGAGACACCGGGGAGCTGTTTTTT
j_call: TRBJ2-3; cdr3_length: 13; v_call: TRBV6-5; d_call: NA; clone_size: NA; cdr3_aa: CASSYLSGDTQYF; cdr3_nt: TGTGCCAGCAGTTACTTATCCGGAGATACGCAGTATTTT
j_call: TRBJ2-2; cdr3_length: 16; v_call: TRBV4-1; d_call: NA; clone_size: NA; cdr3_aa: CASSQPQRQVPGELFF; cdr3_nt: TGCGCCAGCAGCCAACCTCAGCGACAGGTGCCCGGGGAGCTGTTTTTT
j_call: TRBJ1-6; cdr3_length: 16; v_call: TRBV21-1; d_call: NA; clone_size: NA; cdr3_aa: CASSKVWDRPVSPLHF; cdr3_nt: TGTGCCAGCAGCAAAGTATGGGACAGGCCGGTCTCACCCCTCCACTTT
j_call: TRBJ1-2; cdr3_length: 11; v_call: TRBV19; d_call: NA; clone_size: NA; cdr3_aa: CASGRSYGYTF; cdr3_nt: TGTGCCAGCGGACGGAGCTATGGCTACACCTTC
j_call: TRBJ2-3; cdr3_length: 18; v_call: TRBV5-4; d_call: NA; clone_size: NA; cdr3_aa: CASSIPAAGGLGTDTQYF; cdr3_nt: TGTGCCAGCAGCATACCCGCTGCAGGGGGGTTAGGCACAGATACGCAGTATTTT
j_call: TRBJ2-3; cdr3_length: 15; v_call: TRBV5-6; d_call: TRBD1; clone_size: NA; cdr3_aa: CASSSGQARTDTQYF; cdr3_nt: TGTGCCAGCAGCTCCGGACAGGCCCGCACAGATACGCAGTATTTT
j_call: TRBJ1-4; cdr3_length: 13; v_call: TRBV5-4; d_call: TRBD1; clone_size: NA; cdr3_aa: CASSLDRDEKLFF; cdr3_nt: TGTGCCAGCAGCCTCGACAGGGATGAAAAACTGTTTTTT
j_call: TRBJ1-1; cdr3_length: 13; v_call: TRBV19; d_call: NA; clone_size: NA; cdr3_aa: CASSMRTNTEAFF; cdr3_nt: TGTGCCAGTAGTATGAGGACGAACACTGAAGCTTTCTTT
j_call: TRBJ2-2; cdr3_length: 15; v_call: TRBV7-9; d_call: NA; clone_size: NA; cdr3_aa: CASSLMSGKGGELFF; cdr3_nt: TGTGCCAGCAGCTTAATGTCCGGGAAGGGCGGGGAGCTGTTTTTT